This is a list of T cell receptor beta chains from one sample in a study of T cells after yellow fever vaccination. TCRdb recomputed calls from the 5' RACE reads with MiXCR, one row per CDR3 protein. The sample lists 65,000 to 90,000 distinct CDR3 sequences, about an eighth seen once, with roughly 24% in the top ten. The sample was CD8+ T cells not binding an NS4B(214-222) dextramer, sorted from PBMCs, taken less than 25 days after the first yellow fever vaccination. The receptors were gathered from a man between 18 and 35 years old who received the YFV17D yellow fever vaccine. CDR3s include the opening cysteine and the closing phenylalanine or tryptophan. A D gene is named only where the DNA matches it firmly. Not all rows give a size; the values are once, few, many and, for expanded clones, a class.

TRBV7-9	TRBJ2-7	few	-	TGTGCCAGCAGCTTAGTTCGGGGAGGAGGCACCTACGAGCAGTACTTC	CASSLVRGGGTYEQYF
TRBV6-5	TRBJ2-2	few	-	TGTGCCAGCAGTTCCCTCAAGGGGGGGAACACCGGGGAGCTGTTTTTT	CASSSLKGGNTGELFF
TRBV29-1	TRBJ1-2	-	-	TGCAGCGCCCAGGGAATAGCTAACTATGGCTACACCTTC	CSAQGIANYGYTF
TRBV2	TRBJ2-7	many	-	TGTGCCAGCAGTCCGAGCTGGGGGCGCCAGGACGAGCAGTACTTC	CASSPSWGRQDEQYF
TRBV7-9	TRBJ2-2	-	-	TGTGCCAGCAGCTTTTCGGCCGGGGAGCTGTTTTTT	CASSFSAGELFF
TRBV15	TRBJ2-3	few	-	TGTGCCACCAGCCTATATGGGCATCAGTATTTT	CATSLYGHQYF
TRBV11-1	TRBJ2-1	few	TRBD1	TGTGCCAGCAGTTCACTTGGGACAGCTTTTGGCTCCTACAATGAGCAGTTCTTC	CASSSLGTAFGSYNEQFF
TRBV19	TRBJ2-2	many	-	TGTGCCAGTAGGTCAGGGGCGACCGGGGAGCTGTTTTTT	CASRSGATGELFF
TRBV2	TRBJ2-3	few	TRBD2	TGTGCCAGCAGTGATTTTTCTAGCGGGGCCCCGGATACGCAGTATTTT	CASSDFSSGAPDTQYF
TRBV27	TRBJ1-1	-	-	TGTGCCAGCATGTCAGGGGCCGGAGGCACTGAAGCTTTCTTT	CASMSGAGGTEAFF
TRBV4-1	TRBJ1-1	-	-	TGCGCCAGCAGCCAAGCAGAGGCGAACACTGAAGCTTTCTTT	CASSQAEANTEAFF
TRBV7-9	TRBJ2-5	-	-	TGTGCCAGCAGGTTACGGGGGGCCGGTGAGACCCAGTACTTC	CASRLRGAGETQYF
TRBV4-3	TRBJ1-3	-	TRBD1	TGCGCCAGCGGACAGGGGGAGGATTCTGGAAACACCATATATTTT	CASGQGEDSGNTIYF
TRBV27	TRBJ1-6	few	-	TGTGCCAGCAGTTTATACGCCTATTCACCCCTCCACTTT	CASSLYAYSPLHF
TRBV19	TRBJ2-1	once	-	TGTGCCAGTAGTGCCTCACAGGGTAATGAGCAGTTCTTC	CASSASQGNEQFF
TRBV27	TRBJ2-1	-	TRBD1	TGTGCCAACCCCCAGGGGGACCCGGCCTACAATGAGCAGTTCTTC	CANPQGDPAYNEQFF
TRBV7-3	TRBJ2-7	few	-	TGTGCCAGCAGCTTAGACGGGGTCCCGGGCCACGAGCAGTACTTC	CASSLDGVPGHEQYF
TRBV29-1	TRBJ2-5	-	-	TGCAGCGGGTCCAGGGGGGCAGAGACCCAGTACTTC	CSGSRGAETQYF
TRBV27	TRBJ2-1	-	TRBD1	TGTGCCAGCAGTTTCAGGGGGATCTATGAGCAGTTCTTC	CASSFRGIYEQFF
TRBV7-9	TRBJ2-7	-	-	TGTGCCAGCAGGCCCCCCGTGCCCCCCTACGAGCAGTACTTC	CASRPPVPPYEQYF
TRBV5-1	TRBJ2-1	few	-	TGCGCCAGCAGCTTGCTCGGGGGACTCTACAATGAGCAGTTCTTC	CASSLLGGLYNEQFF
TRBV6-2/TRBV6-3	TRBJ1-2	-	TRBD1	TGTGCCAGCAGTCCGTGGGACAGGATTAACTATGGCTACACCTTC	CASSPWDRINYGYTF
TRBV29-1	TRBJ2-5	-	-	TGCAGCGTTGTTTCGGAGTACCAAGAGACCCAGTACTTC	CSVVSEYQETQYF
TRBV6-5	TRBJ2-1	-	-	TGTGCCAGCAGTCAACGGGACGGTAGCGCGTTCTTC	CASSQRDGSAFF
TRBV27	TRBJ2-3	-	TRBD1	TGTGCCAGCAGTTTATGGGACAGGGTACCGGATACGCAGTATTTT	CASSLWDRVPDTQYF
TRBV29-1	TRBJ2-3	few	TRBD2	TGCAGCGTTGAGGTGGCGGGGGGGCCCCGGGCGCAGTATTTT	CSVEVAGGPRAQYF
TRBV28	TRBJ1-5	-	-	TGTGCCAGCCAAGGGACGGTCTATAGCAATCAGCCCCAGCATTTT	CASQGTVYSNQPQHF